This T cell receptor (beta chain) was captured in a study of blood T cells in healthy people across ages. Study-level points and caveats: Versus aged donors, long-lived donors had higher diversity and more naive CD4+ cells.

For the second PCR, which ran for 7 to 11 cycles, a sample-barcoded 5' primer and a J-beta primer mix were used. TCRdb re-called the 5' RACE reads through MiXCR, storing one row per CDR3 protein. Here the sample spans 900,000 to 950,000 distinct CDR3 sequences, approximately 32% being singletons. This clonotype was found a few times. Its antigen remains unidentified. This CDR3 region has 14 residues. Germline loops: CDR1 SEHNR, CDR2 FQNEAQ (reference sequence). Trimming took off 4 bases at V and 7 bases at J, with 16 bases between the two ends. This same sample was also taken into another study, of T cells of mothers and their children. That work contributes: The donors comprised roughly 6 children and their three healthy Caucasian mothers. A slight, non-significant increase in overlap was found for related mother-child pairs relative to unrelated pairs.

Sequenced sample: blood. The J gene is TRBJ1-2, the V gene TRBV7-9; the D gene is possibly TRBD1 (6 bases). The clonotype originates from a woman aged 40 to 50 in good health. CDR3 residues: CASSSTGFAGGYTF. For the CDR3, the DNA is TGTGCCAGCAGCTCAACAGGGTTCGCTGGTGGCTACACCTTC.